This TCR beta chain was observed in a study of cytomegalovirus exposure and HLA in healthy donors. In the PCR, 60 Vbeta and 13 Jbeta primers were used. Clones were read by immunoSEQ multiplex PCR, and TCRdb kept only the in-frame ones, dropping some. The sample includes around 190,000 clones, around 77% of them seen just once. V shed 3 bases, J shed 5 bases, and the junction held 5 bases outside the gene matches. The CDR3 runs 14 residues. Germline-derived CDR1 and CDR2 are SGHDT and YYEEEE. Input material: PBMCs. The V gene is TRBV5-6, the J gene TRBJ2-7; 10 positions agree with TRBD1. The clonotype comes from a man aged 60-69 years in good health and CMV-seronegative. CDR3: CASSSRDRGNEQYF. The DNA for the CDR3 is TGTGCCAGCAGCTCGCGGGACAGGGGCAACGAGCAGTACTTC.